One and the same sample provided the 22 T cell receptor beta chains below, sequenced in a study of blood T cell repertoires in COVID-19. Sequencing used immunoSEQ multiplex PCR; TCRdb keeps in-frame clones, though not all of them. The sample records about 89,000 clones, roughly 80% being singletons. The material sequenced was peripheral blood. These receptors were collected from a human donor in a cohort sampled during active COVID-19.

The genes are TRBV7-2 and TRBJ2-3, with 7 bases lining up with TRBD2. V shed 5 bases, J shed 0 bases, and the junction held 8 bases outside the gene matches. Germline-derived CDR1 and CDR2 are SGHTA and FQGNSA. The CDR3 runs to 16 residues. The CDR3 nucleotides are TGTGCCAGCAGCCAAGAACCGGGACTAAGCACAGATACGCAGTATTTT. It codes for CASSQEPGLSTDTQYF.

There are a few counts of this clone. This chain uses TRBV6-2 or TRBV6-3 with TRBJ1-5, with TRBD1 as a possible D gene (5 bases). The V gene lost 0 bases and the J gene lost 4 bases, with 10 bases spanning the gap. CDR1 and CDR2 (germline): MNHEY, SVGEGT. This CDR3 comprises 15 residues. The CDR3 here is CASSYSMSGNQPQHF. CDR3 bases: TGTGCCAGCAGTTACTCGATGTCAGGGAATCAGCCCCAGCATTTT.

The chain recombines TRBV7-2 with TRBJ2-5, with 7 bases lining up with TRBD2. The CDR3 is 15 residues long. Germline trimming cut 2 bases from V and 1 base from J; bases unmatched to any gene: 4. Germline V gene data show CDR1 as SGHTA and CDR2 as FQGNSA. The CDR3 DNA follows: TGTGCCAGCAGCTTAACTAGCGAACCCCAAGAGACCCAGTACTTC. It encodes CASSLTSEPQETQYF.

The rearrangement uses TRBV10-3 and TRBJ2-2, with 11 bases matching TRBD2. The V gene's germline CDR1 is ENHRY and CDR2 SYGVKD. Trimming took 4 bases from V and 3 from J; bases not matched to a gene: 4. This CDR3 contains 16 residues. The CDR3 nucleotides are TGTGCCATCAGTGGTTATAGCGGGAGGGACACCGGGGAGCTGTTTTTT. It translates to CAISGYSGRDTGELFF.

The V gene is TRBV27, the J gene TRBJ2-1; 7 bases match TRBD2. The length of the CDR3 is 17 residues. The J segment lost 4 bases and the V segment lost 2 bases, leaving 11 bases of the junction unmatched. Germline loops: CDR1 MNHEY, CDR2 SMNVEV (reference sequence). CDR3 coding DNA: TGTGCCAGCAGTTTAAGGGCTAGCGGTGTGGGGTACAATGAGCAGTTCTTC. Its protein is CASSLRASGVGYNEQFF.

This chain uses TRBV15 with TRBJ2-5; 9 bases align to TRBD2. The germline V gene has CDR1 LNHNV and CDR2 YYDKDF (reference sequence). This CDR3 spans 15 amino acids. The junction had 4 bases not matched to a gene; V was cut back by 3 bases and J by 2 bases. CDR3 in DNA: TGTGCCACCAGCAGCCTAGCGGGACCACAAGAGACCCAGTACTTC. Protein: CATSSLAGPQETQYF.

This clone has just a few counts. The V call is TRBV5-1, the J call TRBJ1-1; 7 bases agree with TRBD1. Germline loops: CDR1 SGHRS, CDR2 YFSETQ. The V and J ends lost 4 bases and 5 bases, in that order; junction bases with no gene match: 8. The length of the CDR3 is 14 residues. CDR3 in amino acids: CASSPGDRGTEAFF. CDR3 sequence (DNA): TGCGCCAGCAGCCCAGGGGACAGAGGGACTGAAGCTTTCTTT.

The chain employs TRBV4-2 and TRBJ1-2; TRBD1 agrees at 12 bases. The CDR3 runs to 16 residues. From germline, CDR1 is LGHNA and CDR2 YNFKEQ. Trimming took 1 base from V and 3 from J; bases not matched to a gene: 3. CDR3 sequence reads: CASSQAGTGGDYGYTF. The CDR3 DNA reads TGTGCCAGCAGCCAAGCGGGGACAGGGGGCGACTATGGCTACACCTTC.

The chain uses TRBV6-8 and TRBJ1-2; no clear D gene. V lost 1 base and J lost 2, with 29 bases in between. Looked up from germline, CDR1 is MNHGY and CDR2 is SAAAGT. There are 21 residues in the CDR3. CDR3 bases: TGTGCCAGCAGTTACTTCCCCCGGGCCCTTCCAAAACTAACGGGGAACTATGGCTACACCTTC. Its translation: CASSYFPRALPKLTGNYGYTF.

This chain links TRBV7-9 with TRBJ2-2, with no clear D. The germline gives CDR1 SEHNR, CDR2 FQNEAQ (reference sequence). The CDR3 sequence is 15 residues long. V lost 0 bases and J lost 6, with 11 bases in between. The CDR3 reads CASSLAHLKPGELFF. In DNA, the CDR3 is TGTGCCAGCAGCTTAGCGCATTTGAAGCCCGGGGAGCTGTTTTTT.

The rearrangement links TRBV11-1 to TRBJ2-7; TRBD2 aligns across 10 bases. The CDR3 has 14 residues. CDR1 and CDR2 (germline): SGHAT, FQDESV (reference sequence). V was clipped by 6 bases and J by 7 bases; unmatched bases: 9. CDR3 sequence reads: CASSITSGIWEQYF. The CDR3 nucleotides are TGTGCCAGCAGTATTACTAGCGGGATATGGGAGCAGTACTTC.

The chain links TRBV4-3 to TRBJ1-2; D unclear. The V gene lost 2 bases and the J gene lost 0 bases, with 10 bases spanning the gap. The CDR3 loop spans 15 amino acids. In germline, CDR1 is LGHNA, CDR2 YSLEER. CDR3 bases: TGCGCCAGCAGCCAAAAGACATATGCTAACTATGGCTACACCTTC. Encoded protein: CASSQKTYANYGYTF.

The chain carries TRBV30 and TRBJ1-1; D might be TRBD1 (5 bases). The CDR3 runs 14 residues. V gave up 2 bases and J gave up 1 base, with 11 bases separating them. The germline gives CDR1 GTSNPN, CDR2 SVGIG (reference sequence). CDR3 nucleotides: TGTGCCTGGAGTCCACTCACAGGGAACACTGAAGCTTTCTTT. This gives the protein CAWSPLTGNTEAFF.

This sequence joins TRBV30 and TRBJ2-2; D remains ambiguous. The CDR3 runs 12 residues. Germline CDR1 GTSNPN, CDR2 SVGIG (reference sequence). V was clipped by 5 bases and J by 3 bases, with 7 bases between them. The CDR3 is CAWYLHTGELFF. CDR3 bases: TGTGCCTGGTATCTTCACACCGGGGAGCTGTTTTTT.

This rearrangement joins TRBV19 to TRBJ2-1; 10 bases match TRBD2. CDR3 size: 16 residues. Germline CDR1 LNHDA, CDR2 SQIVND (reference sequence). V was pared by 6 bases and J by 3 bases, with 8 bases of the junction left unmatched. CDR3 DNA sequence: TGTGCCAGTAGGCGCCGCGGACTAGCGGACTACAATGAGCAGTTCTTC. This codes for CASRRRGLADYNEQFF.

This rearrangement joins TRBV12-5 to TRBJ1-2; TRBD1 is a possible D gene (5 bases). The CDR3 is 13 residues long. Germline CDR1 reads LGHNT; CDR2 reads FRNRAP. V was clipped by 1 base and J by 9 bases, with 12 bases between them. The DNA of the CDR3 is TGTGCTAGTGGTTTGGAGAGGAGGGGCCGCTACACCTTC. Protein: CASGLERRGRYTF.

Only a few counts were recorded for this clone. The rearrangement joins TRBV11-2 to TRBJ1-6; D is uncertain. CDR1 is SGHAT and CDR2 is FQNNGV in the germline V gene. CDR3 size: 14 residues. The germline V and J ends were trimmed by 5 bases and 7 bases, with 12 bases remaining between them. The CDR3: CASSRRDQNSPLHF. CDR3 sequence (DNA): TGTGCCAGCAGCCGACGGGATCAAAATTCACCCCTCCACTTT.

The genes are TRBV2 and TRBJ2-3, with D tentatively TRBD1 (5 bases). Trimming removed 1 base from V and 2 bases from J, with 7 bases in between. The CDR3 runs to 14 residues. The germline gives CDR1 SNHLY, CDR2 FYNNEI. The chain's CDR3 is CASSEGGATDTQYF. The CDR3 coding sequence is TGTGCCAGCAGTGAAGGTGGGGCCACAGATACGCAGTATTTT.

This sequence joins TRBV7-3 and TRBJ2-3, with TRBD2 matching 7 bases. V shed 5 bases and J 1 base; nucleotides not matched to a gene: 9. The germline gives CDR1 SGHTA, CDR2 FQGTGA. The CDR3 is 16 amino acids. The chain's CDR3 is CASSPIRAGGTDTQYF. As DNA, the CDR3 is TGTGCCAGCAGCCCCATTAGGGCGGGGGGCACAGATACGCAGTATTTT.

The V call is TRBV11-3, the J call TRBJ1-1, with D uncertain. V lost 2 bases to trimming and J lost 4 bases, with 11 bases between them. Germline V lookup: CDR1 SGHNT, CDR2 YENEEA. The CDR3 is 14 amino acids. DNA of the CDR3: TGTGCCAGCAGCTTAAGAGGCGGTAGCACTGAAGCTTTCTTT. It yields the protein CASSLRGGSTEAFF.

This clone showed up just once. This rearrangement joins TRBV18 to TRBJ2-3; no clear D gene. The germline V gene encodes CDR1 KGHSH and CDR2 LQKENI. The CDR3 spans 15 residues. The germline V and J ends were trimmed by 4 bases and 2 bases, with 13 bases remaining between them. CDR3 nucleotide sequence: TGTGCCAGCTCACTTTATAGTTATTCCACAGATACGCAGTATTTT. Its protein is CASSLYSYSTDTQYF. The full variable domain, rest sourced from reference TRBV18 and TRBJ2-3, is NAGVMQNPRHLVRRRGQEARLRCSPMKGHSHVYWYRQLPEEGLKFMVYLQKENIIDESGMPKERFSAEFPKEGPSILRIQQVVRGDSAAYFCASSLYSYSTDTQYFGPGTRLTVL.

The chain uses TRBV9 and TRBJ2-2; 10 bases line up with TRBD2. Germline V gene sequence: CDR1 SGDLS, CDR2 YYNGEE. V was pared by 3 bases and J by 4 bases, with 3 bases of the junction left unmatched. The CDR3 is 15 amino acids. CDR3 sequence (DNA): TGTGCCAGCAGCGCCAGCGGGAGGGTCACCGGGGAGCTGTTTTTT. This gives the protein CASSASGRVTGELFF. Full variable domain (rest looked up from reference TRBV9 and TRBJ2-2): DSGVTQTPKHLITATGQRVTLRCSPRSGDLSVYWYQQSLDQGLQFLIQYYNGEERAKGNILERFSAQQFPDLHSELNLSSLELGDSALYFCASSASGRVTGELFFGEGSRLTVL.